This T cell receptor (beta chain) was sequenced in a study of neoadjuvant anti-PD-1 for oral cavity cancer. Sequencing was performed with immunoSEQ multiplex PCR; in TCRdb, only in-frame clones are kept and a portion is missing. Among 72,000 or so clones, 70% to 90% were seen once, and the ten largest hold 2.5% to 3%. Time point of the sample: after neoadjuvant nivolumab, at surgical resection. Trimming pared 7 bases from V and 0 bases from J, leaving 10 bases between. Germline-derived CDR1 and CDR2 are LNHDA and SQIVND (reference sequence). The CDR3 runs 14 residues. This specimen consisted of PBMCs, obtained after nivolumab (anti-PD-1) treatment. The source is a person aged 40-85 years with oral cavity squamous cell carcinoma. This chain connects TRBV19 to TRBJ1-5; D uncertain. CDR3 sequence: CASTVVGSNQPQHF. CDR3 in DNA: TGTGCCAGTACGGTAGTGGGTAGCAATCAGCCCCAGCATTTT.